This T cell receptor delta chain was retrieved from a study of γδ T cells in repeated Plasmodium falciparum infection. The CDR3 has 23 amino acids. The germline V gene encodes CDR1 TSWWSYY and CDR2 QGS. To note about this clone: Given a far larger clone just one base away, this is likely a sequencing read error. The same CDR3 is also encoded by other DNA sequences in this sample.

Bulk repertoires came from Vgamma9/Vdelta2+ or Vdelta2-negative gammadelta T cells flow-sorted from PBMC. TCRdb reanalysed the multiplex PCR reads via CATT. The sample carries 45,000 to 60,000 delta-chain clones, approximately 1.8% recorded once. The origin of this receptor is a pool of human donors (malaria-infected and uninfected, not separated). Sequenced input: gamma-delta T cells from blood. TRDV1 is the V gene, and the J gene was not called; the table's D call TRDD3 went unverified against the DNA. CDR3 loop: CALGSLSHSYWIRGNKYTDKLIF. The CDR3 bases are TGTGCTCTTGGGTCACTCTCCCATTCCTACTGGATACGCGGAAACAAGTACACCGATAAGCTCATCTTT.